This TCR beta chain was identified in a study of T cells in Graves' hyperthyroidism and ophthalmopathy. Study information: The initial diagnosis was the point when peripheral blood was collected, ahead of any treatment.

This clonotype showed up many times. Its antigen is as yet unknown. This CDR3 region has 15 residues. V lost 6 bases, J lost 0 bases, and 3 bases stayed unmatched. CDR1 is MNHEY, CDR2 SVGEGT, per germline. Each diagnosis drew on symptoms, thyroxine, TRAb, thyroid ultrasound and orbital computed tomography findings. Fresh peripheral blood, roughly 10 ml, was the source of the PBMCs. Whole-study findings and limits: Most thyroid-expanded clonotypes above 0.001 were also found in blood.

Authors of the study amplified TCR beta CDR3 regions from RNA transcripts. TCR CDR3 regions were first amplified by RT-PCR with HTBI primers. TCRdb reprocessed the multiplex PCR reads with MiXCR, giving one entry per CDR3 protein. Of nearly 600,000 distinct CDR3 sequences listed, 13% to 15% were seen once; the top ten hold approximately 6.4%. This clonotype was obtained from a woman aged 18-30 years with Graves' ophthalmopathy. What was sequenced was blood. The gene calls are TRBV6-2 or TRBV6-3 and TRBJ2-7, with 12 bases aligning to TRBD2. The CDR3 sequence: CASRRTSGTSYEQYF. CDR3 bases: TGTGCCAGCAGAAGGACTAGCGGGACCTCCTACGAGCAGTACTTC.